These 9 T cell receptor beta chains share one sample of origin, sequenced in a study of cytomegalovirus exposure and HLA in healthy donors. Primers: 60 Vbeta forward and 13 Jbeta reverse. Libraries were prepared by immunoSEQ multiplex PCR; TCRdb keeps only in-frame clonotypes and omits some of them. The sample lists 70,000 to 100,000 clones, approximately 64% occurring once. The material sequenced was PBMCs. The receptors stem from a woman aged 45-65 years in good health and CMV-seropositive.

V is TRBV6-6 and J is TRBJ2-4; D might be TRBD2 (6 bases). The CDR3 runs to 12 residues. The V end was cut by 11 bases, the J end by 13 bases, with 21 bases between. Germline-derived CDR1 and CDR2 are MNHNY and SVGAGI (reference sequence). DNA of the CDR3: TGTGCCGCCAGACCCGAAGCGGGTCTACAGTACTTC. This encodes CAARPEAGLQYF.

The chain has TRBV10-3 and TRBJ2-7, with D perhaps TRBD2 (7 bases). Trimming left V 10 bases short and J 5 bases short, with 21 bases between. CDR3 length: 14 amino acids. Germline CDR1 ENHRY, CDR2 SYGVKD. Here the CDR3 reads CASQEGGRRDEQYF. The CDR3 region has the DNA TGTGCCAGCCAGGAGGGGGGGCGCAGGGACGAGCAGTACTTC.

The chain recombines TRBV2 with TRBJ1-5, with 9 bases lining up with TRBD1. The CDR3 runs 14 residues. V dropped 5 bases and J dropped 5; count of bases not matched to a gene: 4. CDR1 is SNHLY, CDR2 FYNNEI, per germline. CDR3 DNA sequence: TGTGCCAGCAGTATTGACAGGGGGGATCAGCCCCAGCATTTT. This gives the protein CASSIDRGDQPQHF.

The CDR3 is CASSPYQTANYGYTF. CDR3 bases: TGTGCCAGCAGCCCTTATCAGACAGCTAACTATGGCTACACCTTC. The chain joins TRBV7-2 to TRBJ1-2; tentative D call: TRBD1 (5 bases). The CDR3 sequence is 15 residues long. Trimming took 5 bases from V and 0 from J, leaving 13 bases between them. Germline values: CDR1 SGHTA, CDR2 FQGNSA.

The rearrangement links TRBV6-1 to TRBJ2-5; TRBD1 agrees at 8 bases. The closer fit of TRBJ2-7 to the DNA end suggests the J call may be wrong. From germline, CDR1 is MNHNS and CDR2 SASEGT. The CDR3 contains 13 residues. The CDR3 DNA follows: TGTGCCACGGACAGGGAAGGGGTTTACGAGCAGTACTTC. Its protein is CATDREGVYEQYF.

This rearrangement joins TRBV7-3 to TRBJ2-5; perhaps TRBD2 as D (5 bases). Germline CDR1 is SGHTA and CDR2 is FQGTGA. This CDR3 has 13 amino acids. V lost 5 bases and J 4 bases, leaving 11 bases between the germline ends. The CDR3 sequence: CASSRRGGETQYF. The CDR3 nucleotides read TGTGCCAGCAGCCGTCGGGGTGGAGAGACCCAGTACTTC.

The chain is built from TRBV5-6 and TRBJ1-1; D is unresolved. Germline assignment: CDR1 SGHDT and CDR2 YYEEEE. V lost 4 bases and J 0 bases, leaving 19 bases between the germline ends. The CDR3 is made up of 17 amino acids. CDR3 residues: CASSPGGRLLMNTEAFF. The CDR3 DNA follows: TGTGCCAGCAGCCCCGGAGGTCGTCTGCTAATGAACACTGAAGCTTTCTTT.

Concerning this clone itself: A junction boundary mismatches the germline segment, possibly from a read error. The CDR3 protein is CASSEDPGQGFHEQYF. The CDR3 DNA is TGCGCCAGCAGCGAAGACCCGGGACAGGGGTTCCACGAGCAGTACTTC. The chain joins TRBV4-1 to TRBJ2-7; 10 nucleotides line up with TRBD1. The CDR3 consists of 16 residues. Per germline, CDR1 MGHRA and CDR2 YSYEKL.

This clone was recorded once. V gene TRBV11-2 combines with J gene TRBJ2-7; 8 nucleotides line up with TRBD2. The CDR3 covers 15 residues. Germline-derived CDR1 and CDR2 are SGHAT and FQNNGV. Trimming took 5 bases from V and 0 from J; bases not matched to a gene: 6. CDR3 nucleotides: TGTGCCAGCAGCCTAGCGGGCAGGGCCTCCTACGAGCAGTACTTC. The encoded protein is CASSLAGRASYEQYF.